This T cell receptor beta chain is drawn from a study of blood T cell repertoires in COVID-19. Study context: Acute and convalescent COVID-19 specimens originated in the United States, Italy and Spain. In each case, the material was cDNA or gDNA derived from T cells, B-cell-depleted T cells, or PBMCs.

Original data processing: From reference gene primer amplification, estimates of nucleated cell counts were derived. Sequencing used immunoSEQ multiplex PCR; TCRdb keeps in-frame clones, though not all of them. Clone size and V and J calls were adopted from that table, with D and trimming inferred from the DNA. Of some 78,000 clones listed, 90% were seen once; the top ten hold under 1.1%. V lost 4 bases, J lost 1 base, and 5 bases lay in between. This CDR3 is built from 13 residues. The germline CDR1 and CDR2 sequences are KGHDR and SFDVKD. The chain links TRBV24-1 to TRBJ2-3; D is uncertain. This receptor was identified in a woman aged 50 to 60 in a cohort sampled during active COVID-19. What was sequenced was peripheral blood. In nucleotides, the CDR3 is TGTGCCACCAGTGACGGAGGCACAGATACGCAGTATTTT. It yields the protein CATSDGGTDTQYF.